The 21 T cell receptor beta chains below were found in one sample sequenced in a study of OX40 agonist ivuxolimab in advanced cancers. Only in-frame clones appear in the TCRdb table, and some are missing; sequencing was by immunoSEQ multiplex PCR. This table has about 57,000 clones, 83% appearing once. The sequences come from CD4+ or CD8+ T cells sorted from blood, collected in a trial of the OX40 agonist ivuxolimab. The source is an adult with an advanced solid tumor such as melanoma, head and neck, liver or kidney cancer.

The chain is built from TRBV5-6 and TRBJ2-3, with D possibly being TRBD2 (5 bases). CDR1 SGHDT and CDR2 YYEEEE come from the germline V gene. CDR3 length: 14 amino acids. V was trimmed by 0 bases and J by 8 bases, leaving 13 bases between them. In nucleotides, the CDR3 is TGTGCCAGCAGCTTGGCTGGAGGAATTGGTACGCAGTATTTT. Translating it yields CASSLAGGIGTQYF.

The gene calls are TRBV28 and TRBJ2-7; a weak D match, TRBD1 (6 bases). The CDR3 contains 15 residues. V was clipped by 6 bases and J by 0 bases, with 15 bases between them. CDR1 is MDHEN and CDR2 is SYDVKM in the germline V gene. The CDR3 nucleotides are TGTGCCAGCAGCCCTATTTTCAGGGGCTCCTACGAGCAGTACTTC. It yields the protein CASSPIFRGSYEQYF.

This clone was found once. The chain recombines TRBV6-5 with TRBJ1-2, with D perhaps matching TRBD1 (5 bases). The V gene lost 6 bases and the J gene lost 3 bases, with 17 bases spanning the gap. Germline CDR1 and CDR2: MNHEY and SVGAGI. CDR3 size: 15 residues. In DNA form, the CDR3 reads TGTGCCAGCAGCCTAGGGCGGGGGGAGGACTATGGCTACACCTTC. This sequence encodes CASSLGRGEDYGYTF.

This rearrangement joins TRBV12-5 to TRBJ2-4; D is undetermined. Germline V CDR1 and CDR2: LGHNT, FRNRAP. The CDR3 runs 14 residues. V lost 2 bases and J 4 bases, leaving 9 bases between the germline ends. The CDR3 loop is CASGLRQRKNIQYF. DNA of the CDR3: TGTGCTAGTGGTTTGCGTCAGAGGAAAAACATTCAGTACTTC.

The chain carries TRBV30 and TRBJ1-5; a weak D match, TRBD1 (5 bases). CDR1 and CDR2 from the germline V gene are GTSNPN and SVGIG (reference sequence). The CDR3 has 13 amino acids. V lost 3 bases and J 8 bases, leaving 14 bases between the germline ends. The CDR3 nucleotides read TGTGCCTGGAGCTTAGGGGACTCCAAGCCCCAGCATTTT. It encodes CAWSLGDSKPQHF.

The chain couples TRBV30 to TRBJ2-1; 11 bases agree with TRBD2. This CDR3 region has 16 residues. V shed 4 bases, J shed 9 bases, and the junction held 14 bases outside the gene matches. The germline V gene has CDR1 GTSNPN and CDR2 SVGIG (reference sequence). This CDR3 reads CAWTLTPGLAAGEQFF. For the CDR3, the DNA is TGTGCCTGGACCCTAACGCCGGGACTAGCGGCGGGTGAGCAGTTCTTC.

V is TRBV27 and J is TRBJ2-7; 7 nucleotides line up with TRBD2. This CDR3 spans 15 amino acids. CDR1 and CDR2 from the germline V gene are MNHEY and SMNVEV (reference sequence). J lost 5 bases, V lost 5 bases, and 12 bases had no gene match. CDR3 residues: CASSKGLLWIDEQYF. CDR3 nucleotides: TGTGCCAGCAGTAAGGGACTACTTTGGATCGACGAGCAGTACTTC.

J is TRBJ2-1 and V is TRBV7-2; 7 bases align to TRBD2. Germline V gene sequence: CDR1 SGHTA, CDR2 FQGNSA. The CDR3 is 14 amino acids. Trimming removed 5 bases from V and 6 bases from J; junction bases left unmatched: 7. CDR3 residues: CASSPRSGGNEQFF. The CDR3 DNA is TGTGCCAGCAGCCCCCGTTCGGGGGGCAATGAGCAGTTCTTC.

This rearrangement joins TRBV9 to TRBJ2-5; 7 bases map to TRBD2. This CDR3 is built from 13 residues. V lost 5 bases to trimming and J lost 1 base; unmatched junction nucleotides: 2. Germline CDR1 and CDR2: SGDLS and YYNGEE. Written as DNA, the CDR3 is TGTGCCAGCAGTCCTAGCGGCCAAGAGACCCAGTACTTC. Translated: CASSPSGQETQYF.

The chain uses TRBV6-5 and TRBJ2-5; D perhaps matches TRBD2 (7 bases). CDR3 size: 14 residues. V was pared by 6 bases and J by 4 bases, with 15 bases between. CDR1 MNHEY and CDR2 SVGAGI come from the germline V gene. In DNA form, the CDR3 reads TGTGCCAGCAGACCCGCGGGGGCCGGAGAGACCCAGTACTTC. This codes for CASRPAGAGETQYF.

The gene calls are TRBV15 and TRBJ2-5; D gene unclear. V lost 0 bases and J lost 2, with 10 bases in between. The CDR3 contains 15 residues. CDR1 LNHNV and CDR2 YYDKDF come from the germline V gene (reference sequence). CDR3 coding DNA: TGTGCCACCAGCAGAGATTCGGGCCCTCAAGAGACCCAGTACTTC. This encodes CATSRDSGPQETQYF.

V is TRBV19 and J is TRBJ2-5, with TRBD1 matching over 11 bases. The germline V gene encodes CDR1 LNHDA and CDR2 SQIVND (reference sequence). The CDR3 runs 13 residues. V lost 5 bases, J lost 4 bases, and 0 bases stayed unmatched. The CDR3 reads CASSGTGGETQYF. Written as DNA, the CDR3 is TGTGCCAGTAGTGGGACAGGGGGAGAGACCCAGTACTTC.

The V call is TRBV19, the J call TRBJ2-1; weak D call: TRBD2 (5 bases). V gave up 7 bases and J gave up 0 bases, with 10 bases separating them. CDR3 size: 14 residues. Germline V CDR1 and CDR2: LNHDA, SQIVND (reference sequence). This CDR3 reads CASNLGSSYNEQFF. In nucleotides, the CDR3 is TGTGCCAGTAATCTGGGGAGCTCCTACAATGAGCAGTTCTTC.

The chain has TRBV5-4 and TRBJ2-7; 7 bases match TRBD1. There are 12 residues in the CDR3. CDR1 SGHNT and CDR2 YYREEE come from the germline V gene (reference sequence). With V trimmed by 6 bases and J by 6 bases, 6 bases remained unmatched. CDR3 loop: CASKKDRAEQYF. As DNA, the CDR3 is TGTGCCAGCAAAAAAGACAGGGCCGAGCAGTACTTC. The full variable domain, completed using reference TRBV5-4 and TRBJ2-7, is ETGVTQSPTHLIKTRGQQVTLRCSSQSGHNTVSWYQQALGQGPQFIFQYYREEENGRGNFPPRFSGLQFPNYSSELNVNALELDDSALYLCASKKDRAEQYFGPGTRLTVT.

The chain links TRBV28 to TRBJ2-7, with 11 nucleotides matching TRBD1. The CDR3 length is 18 residues. The junction had 18 bases not matched to a gene; V was cut back by 4 bases and J by 7 bases. The germline gives CDR1 MDHEN, CDR2 SYDVKM. Here the CDR3 reads CASSSRGQGARAAREQYF. CDR3 nucleotides: TGTGCCAGCAGTTCCCGCGGACAGGGGGCGAGGGCCGCGCGGGAGCAGTACTTC.

The chain has TRBV15 and TRBJ1-1, with D possibly TRBD1 on 5 matching bases. This CDR3 is 15 amino acids long. Germline V gives CDR1 LNHNV, CDR2 YYDKDF (reference sequence). V dropped 0 bases and J dropped 0 bases, with 8 bases sitting between them. The chain's CDR3 is CATSREGTVNTEAFF. CDR3 bases: TGTGCCACCAGCAGAGAGGGGACGGTGAACACTGAAGCTTTCTTT.

The rearrangement uses TRBV5-5 and TRBJ2-3; 9 bases line up with TRBD1. This CDR3 is 16 amino acids long. V was clipped by 3 bases and J by 4 bases; unmatched bases: 9. Germline lookup yields CDR1 SGHKS and CDR2 YYEKEE (reference sequence). For the CDR3, the DNA is TGTGCCAGCAGCTATAGCTTACAGGGGGCGGCAGATACGCAGTATTTT. Translating it yields CASSYSLQGAADTQYF. Combining the CDR3 with reference TRBV5-5 and TRBJ2-3 gives the whole variable domain DAGVTQSPTHLIKTRGQQVTLRCSPISGHKSVSWYQQVLGQGPQFIFQYYEKEERGRGNFPDRFSARQFPNYSSELNVNALLLGDSALYLCASSYSLQGAADTQYFGPGTRLTVL.

A single count supports this clone. The chain uses TRBV5-1 and TRBJ2-1; 10 bases map to TRBD1. In germline, CDR1 is SGHRS, CDR2 YFSETQ. CDR3 length equals 15 residues. V lost 4 bases and J lost 7; bases outside the gene matches: 8. CDR3 region: CASSKPTGGLNEQFF. The CDR3 nucleotides read TGCGCCAGCAGCAAACCGACAGGGGGCCTGAATGAGCAGTTCTTC.

The chain joins TRBV19 to TRBJ1-5; no firm D call. Trimming shortened V by 8 bases and J by 0 bases, and 11 bases separated the two germline ends. The CDR3 sequence is 14 residues long. The germline CDR1 and CDR2 sequences are LNHDA and SQIVND (reference sequence). The CDR3 here is CASSSWSSNQPQHF. CDR3 DNA sequence: TGTGCCAGTTCTTCCTGGAGTAGCAATCAGCCCCAGCATTTT.

This clone was seen a handful of times. The chain employs TRBV11-2 and TRBJ1-5; 8 bases agree with TRBD1. Germline V gene sequence: CDR1 SGHAT, CDR2 FQNNGV. With 1 base clipped from V and 5 bases from J, the junction kept 4 bases outside the gene matches. The CDR3 covers 15 residues. The CDR3 bases are TGTGCCAGCAGCTTAGGCCCACAGGGGGATCAGCCCCAGCATTTT. Translating it yields CASSLGPQGDQPQHF.

This chain connects TRBV28 to TRBJ1-4; TRBD1 agrees at 9 bases. Trimming cost V 6 bases and J 17 bases; bases outside gene matches: 10. This CDR3 has 12 residues. The V gene's germline CDR1 is MDHEN and CDR2 SYDVKM. The CDR3 spells CASRSQGALSFF. CDR3 nucleotides: TGTGCCAGCAGGTCACAGGGGGCTCTCTCTTTTTTT. The full variable domain, with the rest looked up from reference TRBV28 and TRBJ1-4, is DVKVTQSSRYLVKRTGEKVFLECVQDMDHENMFWYRQDPGLGLRLIYFSYDVKMKEKGDIPEGYSVSREKKERFSLILESASTNQTSMYLCASRSQGALSFFGSGTQLSVL.